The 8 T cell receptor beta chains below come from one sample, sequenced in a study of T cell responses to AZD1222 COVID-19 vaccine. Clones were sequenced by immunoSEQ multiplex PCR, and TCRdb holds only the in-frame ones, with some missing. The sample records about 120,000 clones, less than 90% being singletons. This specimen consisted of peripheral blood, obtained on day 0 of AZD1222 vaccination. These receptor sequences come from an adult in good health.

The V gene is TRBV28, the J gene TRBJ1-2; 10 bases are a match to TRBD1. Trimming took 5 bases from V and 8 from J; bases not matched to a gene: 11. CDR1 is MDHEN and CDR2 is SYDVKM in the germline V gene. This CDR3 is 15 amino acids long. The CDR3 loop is CASSPQGQGSLGYTF. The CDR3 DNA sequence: TGTGCCAGCAGTCCCCAGGGACAGGGGTCGCTCGGCTACACCTTC.

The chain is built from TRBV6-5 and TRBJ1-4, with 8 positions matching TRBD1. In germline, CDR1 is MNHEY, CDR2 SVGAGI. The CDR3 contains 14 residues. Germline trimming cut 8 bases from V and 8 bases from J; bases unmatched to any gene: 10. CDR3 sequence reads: CASRLGQGGEKLFF. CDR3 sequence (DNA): TGTGCCAGCCGTCTTGGACAGGGAGGCGAAAAACTGTTTTTT.

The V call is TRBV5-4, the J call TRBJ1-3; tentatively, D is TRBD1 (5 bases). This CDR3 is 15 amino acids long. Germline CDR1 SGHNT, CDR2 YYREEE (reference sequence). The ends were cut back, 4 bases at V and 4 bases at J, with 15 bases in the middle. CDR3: CASSLIGGGGNTIYF. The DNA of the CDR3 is TGTGCCAGCAGCCTTATTGGGGGTGGCGGAAACACCATATATTTT.

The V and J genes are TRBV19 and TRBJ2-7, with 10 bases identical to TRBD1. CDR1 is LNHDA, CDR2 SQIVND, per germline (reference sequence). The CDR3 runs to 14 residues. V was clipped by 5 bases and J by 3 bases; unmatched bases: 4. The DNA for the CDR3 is TGTGCCAGTAGTCCCCGGGACAGGGGCTACGAGCAGTACTTC. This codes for CASSPRDRGYEQYF.

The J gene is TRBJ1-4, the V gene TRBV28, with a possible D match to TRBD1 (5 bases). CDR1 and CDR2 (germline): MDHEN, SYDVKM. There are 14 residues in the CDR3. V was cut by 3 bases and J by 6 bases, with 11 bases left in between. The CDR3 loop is CASSFSGQHEKLFF. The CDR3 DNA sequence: TGTGCCAGCAGTTTTTCGGGGCAACATGAAAAACTGTTTTTT.

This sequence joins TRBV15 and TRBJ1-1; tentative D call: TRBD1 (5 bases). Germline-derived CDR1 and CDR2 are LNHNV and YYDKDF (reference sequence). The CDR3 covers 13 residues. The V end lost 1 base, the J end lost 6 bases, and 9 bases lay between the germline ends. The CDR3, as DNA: TGTGCCACCAGCAGAGTGGACACCTCTGAAGCTTTCTTT. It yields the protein CATSRVDTSEAFF.

In DNA form, the CDR3 reads TGTGCCAGCAGTTTATACCGGACAGGGAGAAATCAGCCCCAGCATTTT. Its translation is CASSLYRTGRNQPQHF. The chain uses TRBV28 and TRBJ1-5, with 8 bases lining up with TRBD1. There are 16 residues in the CDR3. J gave up 4 bases and V 1 base, and 6 bases lay outside the gene matches. Germline V gene data show CDR1 as MDHEN and CDR2 as SYDVKM.

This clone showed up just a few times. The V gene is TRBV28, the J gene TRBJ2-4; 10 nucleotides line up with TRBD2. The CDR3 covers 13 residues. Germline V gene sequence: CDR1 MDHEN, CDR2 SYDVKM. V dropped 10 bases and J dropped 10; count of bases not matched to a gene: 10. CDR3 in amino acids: CATTDGSGRIQYF. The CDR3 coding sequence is TGTGCCACCACGGATGGTAGCGGGAGGATTCAGTACTTC. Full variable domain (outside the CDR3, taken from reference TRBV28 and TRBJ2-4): DVKVTQSSRYLVKRTGEKVFLECVQDMDHENMFWYRQDPGLGLRLIYFSYDVKMKEKGDIPEGYSVSREKKERFSLILESASTNQTSMYLCATTDGSGRIQYFGAGTRLSVL.